This is a list of T cell receptor beta chains from one sample in a study of shared T cell receptors in the human thymus. The repertoire was sequenced with immunoSEQ multiplex PCR; TCRdb's copy has only in-frame clones and lacks some. Of hundreds of thousands of clones in the sample, approximately 95% were seen once. Sequenced material: thymocytes. Every receptor here comes from a human donor. Each CDR3 is given with its conserved first and last residue. The D gene is left open where the match is weak. Clone size is not always given. Where it is, it says once, few, many or a class for expanded clones.

j_call	v_call	d_call	clone_size	cdr3_aa	cdr3_nt
TRBJ2-7	TRBV6-1	-	-	CASSDQGTSSYEQYF	TGTGCCAGCAGTGATCAGGGAACTAGCTCCTACGAGCAGTACTTC
TRBJ2-3	TRBV4-2	-	-	CASSQVPAEKADTQYF	TGTGCCAGCAGCCAAGTCCCAGCAGAAAAGGCGGATACGCAGTATTTT
TRBJ2-3	TRBV7-2	-	once	CASSAGTSTDTQYF	TGTGCCAGCAGCGCCGGGACGAGCACAGATACGCAGTATTTT
TRBJ1-4	TRBV27	TRBD1	-	CASSSGQGVEKLFF	TGTGCCAGCAGTTCCGGACAGGGGGTTGAAAAACTGTTTTTT
TRBJ2-7	TRBV6-5	TRBD2	-	CASSYKPGLAEYEQYF	TGTGCCAGCAGTTACAAACCGGGACTAGCGGAATACGAGCAGTACTTC
TRBJ2-1	TRBV27	-	-	CASSLIARNEQFF	TGTGCCAGCAGTTTAATTGCCCGTAATGAGCAGTTCTTC
TRBJ2-1	TRBV4-1	TRBD2	-	CASSQTSGRAIEQFF	TGCGCCAGCAGCCAGACTAGCGGGAGGGCAATCGAGCAGTTCTTC
TRBJ2-1	TRBV9	TRBD1	-	CASSVGDRGLDEQFF	TGTGCCAGCAGCGTAGGAGACAGGGGGCTCGATGAGCAGTTCTTC
TRBJ1-2	TRBV5-5	-	-	CASSFGTANPNYGYTF	TGTGCCAGCAGCTTCGGTACTGCCAACCCTAACTATGGCTACACCTTC
TRBJ1-2	TRBV4-2	-	-	CASSQDRGGSYGYTF	TGTGCCAGCAGCCAAGATCGGGGGGGTTCTTATGGCTACACCTTC
TRBJ2-1	TRBV2	TRBD2	-	CASSESLREGSYNEQFF	TGTGCCAGCAGTGAATCTTTGCGGGAGGGTTCCTACAATGAGCAGTTCTTC
TRBJ2-3	TRBV19	-	-	CASSEIRDLWDTQYF	TGTGCCAGTAGTGAAATCCGGGACCTCTGGGATACGCAGTATTTT
TRBJ1-3	TRBV6-5	-	few	CASSSLQGTSGNTIYF	TGTGCCAGCAGTTCCCTTCAGGGGACCTCTGGAAACACCATATATTTT
TRBJ2-1	TRBV9	-	-	CASSPPSYNEQFF	TGTGCCAGCAGCCCCCCCTCCTACAATGAGCAGTTCTTC
TRBJ2-7	TRBV28	-	-	CARYYGDIAYEQYF	TGTGCCAGATACTACGGGGACATAGCCTACGAGCAGTACTTC
TRBJ1-5	TRBV6-1	TRBD1	-	CASSEAGTGWQPQHF	TGTGCCAGCAGTGAAGCTGGGACAGGGTGGCAGCCCCAGCATTTT
TRBJ1-4	TRBV27	-	once	CASSSRGNEKLFF	TGTGCCAGCAGTTCCCGGGGTAATGAAAAACTGTTTTTT
TRBJ1-5	TRBV4-1	TRBD1	-	CASSQDEGGRPRGNQPQHF	TGCGCCAGCAGCCAAGACGAAGGGGGCAGGCCTCGCGGGAATCAGCCCCAGCATTTT
TRBJ2-7	TRBV5-1	-	few	CASSPGQSKDHREDEQYF	TGCGCCAGCAGCCCAGGACAGTCAAAAGACCATAGGGAGGACGAGCAGTACTTC
TRBJ2-1	TRBV28	-	-	CASSSTEFGVRNRYNEQFF	TGTGCCAGCAGTTCAACAGAGTTCGGAGTACGCAACCGTTACAATGAGCAGTTCTTC
TRBJ2-7	TRBV14	-	-	CASSQGGVYEQYF	TGTGCCAGCAGCCAAGGAGGAGTATACGAGCAGTACTTC
TRBJ2-4	TRBV28	TRBD1	-	CASSLTHSGTDKNIQYF	TGTGCCAGCAGTCTTACCCATTCCGGGACAGACAAAAACATTCAGTACTTC
TRBJ1-3	TRBV28	-	-	CASSPEFGGNTGNTIYF	TGTGCCAGCAGCCCCGAGTTCGGGGGTAATACTGGAAACACCATATATTTT
TRBJ1-1	TRBV19	-	-	CASSISVGGRAFF	TGTGCCAGTAGTATCTCCGTTGGCGGCCGAGCTTTCTTT
TRBJ2-1	TRBV29-1	TRBD2	-	CSVAGLAGGIRSSYNEQFF	TGCAGCGTCGCTGGACTAGCGGGAGGGATTCGTAGCTCCTACAATGAGCAGTTCTTC
TRBJ2-1	TRBV27	TRBD2	-	CASSLTSGYNEQFF	TGTGCCAGCAGTCTGACTAGCGGCTACAATGAGCAGTTCTTC
TRBJ2-3	TRBV7-8	-	-	CASSQDSGVTDTQYF	TGTGCCAGCAGCCAAGACTCGGGCGTCACAGATACGCAGTATTTT
TRBJ2-1	TRBV11-3	-	-	CASSPAANEQFF	TGTGCCAGCAGCCCAGCGGCCAATGAGCAGTTCTTC
TRBJ2-3	TRBV5-4	TRBD2	-	CASSLSFFGRALTDTQYF	TGTGCCAGCAGCTTGTCCTTCTTCGGGAGGGCCTTGACAGATACGCAGTATTTT
TRBJ2-7	TRBV10-3	-	-	CAISELAGDPGEQYF	TGTGCCATCAGTGAACTAGCTGGGGACCCAGGCGAGCAGTACTTC
TRBJ2-1	TRBV10-3	-	-	CAISGCVEGTSYNEQFF	TGTGCCATCAGTGGGTGCGTAGAGGGGACCTCCTACAATGAGCAGTTCTTC